This TCR beta chain was documented in a study of blood T cell repertoires in COVID-19. The germline gives CDR1 WSHSY, CDR2 SAAADI. The CDR3 runs to 16 residues. After removal of 3 bases from V and 5 bases from J, the junction contained 9 bases not matched to a gene. Sequencing used immunoSEQ multiplex PCR; TCRdb keeps in-frame clones, though not all of them. The table includes approximately 250,000 clones, 75% to 90% detected once. This sequence originates from a man aged 25 to 40 with active or convalescent COVID-19. The V and J genes are TRBV10-2 and TRBJ2-3; 9 bases agree with TRBD2. Source material: peripheral blood. CDR3: CASSDPSGGQRDTQYF. For the CDR3, the DNA is TGCGCCAGCAGTGACCCCAGCGGGGGGCAGAGAGATACGCAGTATTTT.